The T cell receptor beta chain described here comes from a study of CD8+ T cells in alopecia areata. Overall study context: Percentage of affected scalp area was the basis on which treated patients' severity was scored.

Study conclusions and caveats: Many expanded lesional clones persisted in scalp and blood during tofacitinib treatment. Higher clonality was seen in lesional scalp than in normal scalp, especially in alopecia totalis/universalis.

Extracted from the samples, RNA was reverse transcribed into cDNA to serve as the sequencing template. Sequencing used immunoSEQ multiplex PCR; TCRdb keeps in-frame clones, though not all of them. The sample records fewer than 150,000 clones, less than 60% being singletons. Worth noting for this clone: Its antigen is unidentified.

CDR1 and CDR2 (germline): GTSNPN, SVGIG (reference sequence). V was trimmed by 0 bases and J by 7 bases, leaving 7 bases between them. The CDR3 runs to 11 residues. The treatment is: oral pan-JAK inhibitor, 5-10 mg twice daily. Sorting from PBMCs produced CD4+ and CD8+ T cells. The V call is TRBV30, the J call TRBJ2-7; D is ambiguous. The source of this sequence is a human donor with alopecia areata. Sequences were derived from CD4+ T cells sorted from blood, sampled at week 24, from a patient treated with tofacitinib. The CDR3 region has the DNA TGTGCCTGGAGTGTAAGTGTAGAGCAGTACTTC. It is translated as CAWSVSVEQYF.